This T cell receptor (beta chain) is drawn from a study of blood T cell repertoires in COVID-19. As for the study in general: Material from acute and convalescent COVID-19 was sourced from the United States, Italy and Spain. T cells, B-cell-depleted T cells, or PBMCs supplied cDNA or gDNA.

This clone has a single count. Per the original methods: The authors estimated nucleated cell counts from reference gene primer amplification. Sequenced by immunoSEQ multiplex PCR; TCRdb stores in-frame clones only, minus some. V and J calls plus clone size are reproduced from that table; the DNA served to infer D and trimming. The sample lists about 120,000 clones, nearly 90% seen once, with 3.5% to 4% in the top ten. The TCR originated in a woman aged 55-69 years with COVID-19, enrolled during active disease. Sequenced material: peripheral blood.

The CDR3: CASSPRARLSGNTIYF. The CDR3 DNA reads as TGTGCCAGCAGCCCCAGGGCGAGACTCTCTGGAAACACCATATATTTT. V gene TRBV7-9 combines with J gene TRBJ1-3; TRBD1 is a possible D gene (5 bases). This CDR3 spans 16 amino acids. Germline V lookup: CDR1 SEHNR, CDR2 FQNEAQ (reference sequence). The V end lost 5 bases, the J end lost 0 bases, and 14 bases lay between the germline ends.